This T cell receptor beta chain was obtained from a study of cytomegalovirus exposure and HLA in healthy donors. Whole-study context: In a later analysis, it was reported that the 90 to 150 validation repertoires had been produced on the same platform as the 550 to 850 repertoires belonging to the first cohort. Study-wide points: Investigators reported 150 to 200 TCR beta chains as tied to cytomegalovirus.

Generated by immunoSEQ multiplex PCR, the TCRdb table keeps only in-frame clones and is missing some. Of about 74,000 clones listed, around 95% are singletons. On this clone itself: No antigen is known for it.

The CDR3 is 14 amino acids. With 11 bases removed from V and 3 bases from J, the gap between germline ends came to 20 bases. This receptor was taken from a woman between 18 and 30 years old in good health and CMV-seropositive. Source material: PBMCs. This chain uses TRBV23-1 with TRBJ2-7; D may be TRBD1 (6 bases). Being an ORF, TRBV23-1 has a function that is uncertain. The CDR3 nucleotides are TGCGCCGGCCAGGGGTATCTGTCTATCTACGAGCAGTACTTC. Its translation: CAGQGYLSIYEQYF.